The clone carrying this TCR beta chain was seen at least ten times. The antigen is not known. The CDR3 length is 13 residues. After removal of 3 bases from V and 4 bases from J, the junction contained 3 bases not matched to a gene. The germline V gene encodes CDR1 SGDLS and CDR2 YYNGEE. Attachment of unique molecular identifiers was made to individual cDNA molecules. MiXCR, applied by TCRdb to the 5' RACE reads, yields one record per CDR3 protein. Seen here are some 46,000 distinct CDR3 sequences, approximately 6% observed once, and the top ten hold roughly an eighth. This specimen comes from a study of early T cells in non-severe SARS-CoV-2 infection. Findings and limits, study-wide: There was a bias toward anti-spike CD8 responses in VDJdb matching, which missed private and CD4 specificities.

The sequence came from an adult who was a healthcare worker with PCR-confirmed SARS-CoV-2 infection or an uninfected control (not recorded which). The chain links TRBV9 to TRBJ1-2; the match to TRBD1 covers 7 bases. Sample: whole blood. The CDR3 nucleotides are TGTGCCAGCAGCGCGGGGACAGCCTATGGCTACACCTTC. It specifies CASSAGTAYGYTF.